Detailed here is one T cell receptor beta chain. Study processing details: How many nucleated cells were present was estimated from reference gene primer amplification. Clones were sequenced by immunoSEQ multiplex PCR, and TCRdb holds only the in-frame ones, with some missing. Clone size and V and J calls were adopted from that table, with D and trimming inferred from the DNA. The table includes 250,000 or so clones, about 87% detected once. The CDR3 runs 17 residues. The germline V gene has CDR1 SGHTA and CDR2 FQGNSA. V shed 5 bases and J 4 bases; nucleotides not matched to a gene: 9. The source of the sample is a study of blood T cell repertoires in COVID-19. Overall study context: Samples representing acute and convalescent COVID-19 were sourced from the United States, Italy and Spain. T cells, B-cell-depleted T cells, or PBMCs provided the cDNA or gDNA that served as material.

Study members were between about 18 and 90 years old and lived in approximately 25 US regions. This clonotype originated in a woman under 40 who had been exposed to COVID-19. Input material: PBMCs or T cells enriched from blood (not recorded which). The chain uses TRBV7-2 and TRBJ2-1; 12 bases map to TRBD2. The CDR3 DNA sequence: TGTGCCAGCAGCCCCCATTTACTAGCGGGAGGTTACAATGAGCAGTTCTTC. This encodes CASSPHLLAGGYNEQFF.